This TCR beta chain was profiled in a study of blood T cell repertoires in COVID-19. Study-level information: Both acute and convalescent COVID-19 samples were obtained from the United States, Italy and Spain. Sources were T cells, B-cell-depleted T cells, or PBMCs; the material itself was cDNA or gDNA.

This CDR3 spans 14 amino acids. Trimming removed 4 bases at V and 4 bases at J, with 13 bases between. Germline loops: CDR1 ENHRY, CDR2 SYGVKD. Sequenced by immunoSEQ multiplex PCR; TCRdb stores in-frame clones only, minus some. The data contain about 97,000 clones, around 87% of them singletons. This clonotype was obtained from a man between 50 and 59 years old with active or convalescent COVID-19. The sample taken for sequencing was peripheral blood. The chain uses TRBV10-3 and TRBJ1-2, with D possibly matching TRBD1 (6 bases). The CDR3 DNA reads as TGTGCCATCAGTGGTAGGACAGAAGTCTATGGCTACACCTTC. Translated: CAISGRTEVYGYTF.